The 20 T cell receptor beta chains below all came from one sample that was sequenced in a study of blood T cell repertoires in COVID-19. Clones were sequenced by immunoSEQ multiplex PCR, and TCRdb holds only the in-frame ones, with some missing. The data show 230,000 or so clones, approximately 84% seen once. The sample comprised PBMCs or T cells enriched from blood (not recorded which). These receptors were collected from a woman in her 50s who had been exposed to COVID-19.

The gene calls are TRBV28 and TRBJ1-5, with D perhaps matching TRBD1 (5 bases). Trimming removed 6 bases at V and 7 bases at J, with 10 bases between. There are 12 residues in the CDR3. CDR1 and CDR2 (germline): MDHEN, SYDVKM. The DNA for the CDR3 is TGTGCCAGCAGCCTGGAGGGGCAGCCCCAGCATTTT. This encodes CASSLEGQPQHF.

This clone occurred a few times. The sample carries other DNA sequences with the same CDR3. In DNA, the CDR3 is TGTGCCAGCTCACTAAACCGGGACACTGAAGCTTTCTTT. It specifies CASSLNRDTEAFF. This chain connects TRBV18 to TRBJ1-1; D is uncertain. CDR1 KGHSH and CDR2 LQKENI come from the germline V gene. The CDR3 is made up of 13 amino acids. The V and J ends lost 4 bases and 3 bases respectively, with 9 bases between them.

This clone was detected a few times. This chain joins TRBV10-3 and TRBJ1-2; TRBD1 might be the D (6 bases). Germline-derived CDR1 and CDR2 are ENHRY and SYGVKD. This CDR3 region has 14 residues. V was pared by 11 bases and J by 7 bases, with 23 bases between. Here the CDR3 DNA reads TGTGCCGCAACGACAGGTGGGATAGATGGTGGCTACACCTTC. Translation gives CAATTGGIDGGYTF.

V gene TRBV25-1 combines with J gene TRBJ1-2; D is possibly TRBD1 (6 bases). The V gene lost 2 bases and the J gene lost 4 bases, with 17 bases spanning the gap. CDR3 length equals 16 residues. CDR1 is MGHDK, CDR2 SYGVNS, per germline. CDR3: CASSETGTLPPYGYTF. The CDR3 DNA reads as TGTGCCAGCAGTGAAACAGGGACCCTCCCCCCCTATGGCTACACCTTC.

The chain couples TRBV5-5 to TRBJ1-1; 10 nucleotides match TRBD1. Germline CDR1 reads SGHKS; CDR2 reads YYEKEE (reference sequence). This CDR3 spans 17 amino acids. After removal of 4 bases from V and 3 bases from J, the junction contained 12 bases not matched to a gene. The CDR3 bases are TGTGCCAGCAGCCGAGATCTTACCGGGACAGGGGACACTGAAGCTTTCTTT. Protein: CASSRDLTGTGDTEAFF.

Only one count was recorded for this clone. The rearrangement joins TRBV28 to TRBJ1-6, with TRBD1 matching 10 bases. This CDR3 has 19 residues. Germline V lookup: CDR1 MDHEN, CDR2 SYDVKM. V gave up 5 bases and J gave up 8 bases; unmatched junction bases: 18. The CDR3 sequence is CASSIPGQGMGRVDSPLHF. The CDR3 nucleotides read TGTGCCAGCAGTATCCCGGGACAGGGGATGGGGAGGGTGGATTCACCCCTCCACTTT.

The chain joins TRBV4-3 to TRBJ1-2, with 8 bases identical to TRBD1. This CDR3 region has 15 residues. V lost 2 bases, J lost 4 bases, and 6 bases stayed unmatched. Looked up from germline, CDR1 is LGHNA and CDR2 is YSLEER. DNA for the CDR3: TGCGCCAGCAGCCAAACCGTCGGACAGGGCTATGGCTACACCTTC. Amino acid sequence: CASSQTVGQGYGYTF.

The CDR3 DNA reads TGTGCCAGCAGCCAACTCGGGGGGAGAGGGACTGAAGCTTTCTTT. Translating gives CASSQLGGRGTEAFF. This chain uses TRBV14 with TRBJ1-1, with D maybe TRBD1 (5 bases). This CDR3 region has 15 residues. V dropped 2 bases and J dropped 5 bases, with 15 bases sitting between them. Germline CDR1 reads SGHDN; CDR2 reads FVKESK.

The CDR3 loop reads CASSPGQGDGYTF. The CDR3 nucleotides read TGTGCCAGTAGTCCCGGACAGGGAGATGGCTACACCTTC. The V and J genes are TRBV19 and TRBJ1-2; 8 bases are a match to TRBD1. Germline trimming cut 5 bases from V and 6 bases from J; bases unmatched to any gene: 5. The CDR3 is 13 residues long. The germline gives CDR1 LNHDA, CDR2 SQIVND (reference sequence).

Written as DNA, the CDR3 is TGTGCCAGCGACAGTGGGGACAGGGATTCACCCCTCCACTTT. This gives the protein CASDSGDRDSPLHF. This chain links TRBV9 with TRBJ1-6; the match to TRBD1 covers 9 bases. V shed 7 bases, J shed 8 bases, and the junction held 7 bases outside the gene matches. This CDR3 spans 14 amino acids. In germline, CDR1 is SGDLS, CDR2 YYNGEE.

The rearrangement links TRBV5-5 to TRBJ2-2, with a weak D call TRBD1 (6 bases). The CDR3 length is 14 residues. V lost 5 bases and J lost 3, with 11 bases in between. CDR1 and CDR2 (germline): SGHKS, YYEKEE (reference sequence). In nucleotides, the CDR3 is TGTGCCAGCAGTGTGGGGGCAGACACCGGGGAGCTGTTTTTT. Amino acid sequence: CASSVGADTGELFF.

This clone came up once. The chain recombines TRBV11-2 with TRBJ2-5; D uncertain. The CDR3 is 14 residues long. Germline V gives CDR1 SGHAT, CDR2 FQNNGV. The V end was cut by 5 bases, the J end by 4 bases, with 14 bases between. For the CDR3, the DNA is TGTGCCAGCAGCCCCTCTTGGGCCGGAGAGACCCAGTACTTC. This codes for CASSPSWAGETQYF.

This chain connects TRBV28 to TRBJ2-1; 9 bases are shared with TRBD1. The CDR3 sequence is 15 residues long. With 6 bases clipped from V and 3 bases from J, the junction kept 6 bases outside the gene matches. Germline-derived CDR1 and CDR2 are MDHEN and SYDVKM. CDR3 DNA: TGTGCCAGCAGCCTCCGGGACAGGGTCTACAATGAGCAGTTCTTC. Residues: CASSLRDRVYNEQFF. Combining the CDR3 with reference TRBV28 and TRBJ2-1 gives the whole variable domain DVKVTQSSRYLVKRTGEKVFLECVQDMDHENMFWYRQDPGLGLRLIYFSYDVKMKEKGDIPEGYSVSREKKERFSLILESASTNQTSMYLCASSLRDRVYNEQFFGPGTRLTVL.

V gene TRBV7-9 combines with J gene TRBJ1-1; D might be TRBD1 (5 bases). With 5 bases removed from V and 2 bases from J, the gap between germline ends came to 18 bases. CDR1 is SEHNR and CDR2 is FQNEAQ in the germline V gene (reference sequence). This CDR3 has 16 residues. The CDR3 loop is CASSLSSGHLNTEAFF. The CDR3 nucleotides are TGTGCCAGCAGCCTCTCAAGTGGACACCTAAACACTGAAGCTTTCTTT.

The chain uses TRBV6-5 and TRBJ1-6; maybe TRBD1 (5 bases). The CDR3 has 14 residues. Germline V gives CDR1 MNHEY, CDR2 SVGAGI. V lost 7 bases and J 8 bases, leaving 15 bases between the germline ends. CDR3 sequence reads: CASTQTVWDSPLHF. CDR3 coding DNA: TGTGCCAGCACTCAGACAGTCTGGGATTCACCCCTCCACTTT.

The V and J genes are TRBV11-1 and TRBJ2-1, with 9 positions matching TRBD2. The V gene end was trimmed by 1 base and the J gene end by 4 bases; junction bases not matched to a gene: 5. This CDR3 spans 16 amino acids. Germline V gene lookup returns CDR1 SGHAT and CDR2 FQDESV (reference sequence). CDR3 nucleotide sequence: TGTGCCAGCAGCTTAGAGGGCGGGGGGGCTTACAATGAGCAGTTCTTC. Translation: CASSLEGGGAYNEQFF.

The chain uses TRBV7-8 and TRBJ2-5, with TRBD2 identical over 11 bases. This CDR3 has 17 residues. The trim removed 4 bases at V and 1 base at J, leaving 8 bases unmatched. In germline, CDR1 is SGHVS, CDR2 FQNEAQ. CDR3 sequence (DNA): TGTGCCAGCAGCTCCCCGGGACTAGCGGACCTCCAAGAGACCCAGTACTTC. Its protein is CASSSPGLADLQETQYF.

The chain employs TRBV29-1 and TRBJ1-1; D unresolved. CDR1 is SQVTM, CDR2 ANQGSEA, per germline. V shed 6 bases and J shed 1 base, with 9 bases lying between them. The CDR3 is made up of 12 amino acids. As DNA, the CDR3 is TGCAGCGTCGCAACGGGGAACACTGAAGCTTTCTTT. Translating gives CSVATGNTEAFF. Combining the CDR3 with reference TRBV29-1 and TRBJ1-1 gives the whole variable domain SAVISQKPSRDICQRGTSLTIQCQVDSQVTMMFWYRQQPGQSLTLIATANQGSEATYESGFVIDKFPISRPNLTFSTLTVSNMSPEDSSIYLCSVATGNTEAFFGQGTRLTVV.

The rearrangement uses TRBV19 and TRBJ2-7; D may be TRBD1 (5 bases). The length of the CDR3 is 13 residues. Trimming took 10 bases from V and 3 from J, leaving 16 bases between them. CDR1 and CDR2 from the germline V gene are LNHDA and SQIVND (reference sequence). The CDR3 is CATLGLGDYEQYF. The CDR3 nucleotides are TGTGCCACCCTCGGGTTAGGGGACTACGAGCAGTACTTC.

J is TRBJ2-3 and V is TRBV24-1; the match to TRBD2 covers 8 bases. From germline, CDR1 is KGHDR and CDR2 SFDVKD. The length of the CDR3 is 15 residues. The J segment lost 8 bases and the V segment lost 5 bases, leaving 11 bases of the junction unmatched. The CDR3, as DNA: TGTGCCACCAGTGCTATGCGGGGGGTCGGGAGTACGCAGTATTTT. It codes for CATSAMRGVGSTQYF.